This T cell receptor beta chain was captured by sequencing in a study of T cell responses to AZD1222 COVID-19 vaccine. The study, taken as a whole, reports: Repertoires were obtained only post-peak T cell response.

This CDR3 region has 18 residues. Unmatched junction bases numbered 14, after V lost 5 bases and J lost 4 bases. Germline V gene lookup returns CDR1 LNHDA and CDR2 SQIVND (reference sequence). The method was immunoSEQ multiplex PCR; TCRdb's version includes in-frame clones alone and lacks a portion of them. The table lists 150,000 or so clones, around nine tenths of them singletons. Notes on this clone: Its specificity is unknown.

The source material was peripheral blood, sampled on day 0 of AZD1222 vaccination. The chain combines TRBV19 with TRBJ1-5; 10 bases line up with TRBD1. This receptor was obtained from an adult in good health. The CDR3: CASSYRLGQGYGNQPQHF. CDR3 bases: TGTGCCAGTAGTTACCGACTGGGACAGGGGTACGGGAATCAGCCCCAGCATTTT.